The T cell receptor (beta chain) described here comes from a study of cytomegalovirus exposure and HLA in healthy donors (dated by TCRdb to 2016 to 2017). Study-wide context: In an earlier analysis of fewer than 750 of the donors, around 290 Gb of sequence data and 90 million to 120 million unique TCR beta sequences from about 179 million T cells were reported. The study profiled the T cell repertoires of more than 500 subjects by immunosequencing and related them to cytomegalovirus serostatus. Typing coverage differed by locus: A, B, C, DRB1 and DQB1 were typed in roughly 620-630 donors, DQA1 in around 500, DPA1 in around 610, and DPB1 in about 450. Roughly 5 DR-DQ haplotypes were handled as single units for association and clustering because linkage in the cohort was strong. The study combined high-throughput TCR immunosequencing, statistical association of individual TCRs with disease status, and machine learning to predict cytomegalovirus infection status. Besides the first cohort of hundreds of subjects, a separate validation cohort made up of over a hundred different subjects was used. In an earlier analysis of 500 to 650 of the donors, high-throughput TCR beta sequencing was used to judge whether each TCR beta V gene segment behaved as functional or pseudogenic. Rather than using new phenotypic data, the later analysis identified candidate immune exposures from TCR beta sequences and from how often those sequences occurred across donors. A later analysis re-analyzed previously published TCR beta repertoires from several hundred donors and added high-resolution HLA genotyping to study TCR occurrence patterns. On average, around 240,000 unique TCR beta nucleotide sequences were sequenced per donor among 398 genotyped donors of the cohort, with around 19% of those sequences being non-productive. Of the roughly 400 genotyped donors, roughly 76% were placed in the genetic ancestry cluster associated with self-reported Caucasian donors. Genome-wide SNP genotypes for about 65% of the roughly 670 donors were used in a later genetic analysis, which treated that subset as a discovery cohort. HLA typing covered class I and class II loci at four-digit resolution. The aim of the study was to test whether cataloging public T cell receptors could identify signatures of past pathogen exposure. An early release that covered about 600 HLA-typed donors contained approximately 300 gigabases of sequencing data and some 87 million unique TCR sequences. Every discovery cohort repertoire had been produced on one sequencing platform. Alongside the repertoire data, information on donor age, sex, ethnicity and CMV serostatus was compiled.

V is clipped by 6 bases and J by 0 bases, and the sequence between their germline boundaries is 9 bases long. Taken from the germline V gene, the CDR1 and CDR2 loops are MNHEY and SVGAGI. Reading from cysteine to phenylalanine, the CDR3 counts 15 amino acids. Only the CDR3 portion is preserved as DNA: 45 bases, with reading frame beginning at the first base. Library generation was performed with the immunoSEQ multiplex PCR assay. The multiplex PCR relied on a mix of 60 forward primers for TCR Vbeta segments and 13 reverse primers for TCR Jbeta segments. The CDR3 region of rearranged TCR beta genes was amplified from genomic DNA by a multiplex PCR assay. The Illumina HiSeq System was used to sequence the amplified TCR beta libraries as 87-base-pair reads. Regarding the original processing steps: Across the 640 or so repertoires, a later analysis counted tens of millions of unique TCR beta chains, 9 million to 14 million of which were shared by at least two donors. To remove PCR and sequencing errors, raw reads were error-corrected and collapsed into unique sequences using a nearest-neighbor algorithm that merged closely related sequences. CDR3 sequences were aligned to IMGT reference sequences to assign V, D and J gene segments. For a sequence to be retained, at least a six-nucleotide match to both a V gene segment and a J gene segment was required. A rearrangement was called productive if the CDR3 had no stop codons and remained in frame with V and J, and every other rearrangement was called non-productive. Following IMGT convention, CDR3 was defined as the stretch from the second conserved V-encoded cysteine to the conserved J-encoded phenylalanine. The earlier analysis of 450 to 750 of the donors excluded any sequence lacking an unambiguous match to a single V gene segment. An earlier analysis of 587 of the donors called V segments functional above 56.7% productive rearrangements and segregating when the between-donor standard deviation exceeded 5%. A statistical classification framework was built for diagnosing cytomegalovirus status from the catalog of TCR beta chain sequences. In a later analysis, V and J genes were assigned by comparing TCR nucleotide sequences against IMGT/GENE-DB human TR gene sequences. In a later analysis, CDR3 sequences and most-parsimonious VDJ recombination scenarios were assigned using the TCRdist pipeline. In a later analysis, each TCR beta chain was defined by its CDR3 amino acid sequence together with its V-gene family, and reads without a unique V-gene family were excluded. In a later analysis, 450 to 600 highly shared, low-generation-probability nucleotide sequences were removed to address suspected cross-contamination and a sequencing artifact. A later analysis calculated a clonal expansion index for each public chain from normalized within-repertoire ranks of inferred template counts. Generation probabilities in a later analysis came from a VDJ recombination model fitted to out-of-frame rearrangements, and those results were checked against IGoR. Hypergeometric tests were used in a later analysis to score TCR-TCR, TCR-HLA and TCR-CMV co-occurrence, with a repertoire-size bias correction applied to the TCR pairs. False discovery rates were estimated in a later analysis by permuting HLA or CMV assignments 20 times. In a later analysis, co-occurring TCRs were grouped using DBSCAN, and TCRdist sequence similarity was added for clustering within HLA-allele-positive subsets. Repertoires with fewer than 30,000 or more than 120,000 public chains were left out of co-occurrence clustering, as were about five repertoires with anomalous nucleotide sharing. As stored in TCRdb, this immuneACCESS dataset retains in-frame rearrangements with V and J assigned. A fraction of the clones does not appear; measured against another copy, unresolved V genes explain less than half of the discrepancy, and the remainder lacks a known reason. The DNA gave D and trimming, while V, J and clone size come from that table. Across this sample there are 100,000 to 150,000 clones, with approximately 80% seen only once. Roughly 3.5% of the sample goes to the ten largest clones.

In total, roughly 710 healthy bone marrow donors made up the cohort. All cohort members were sampled while nominally healthy, although unrecorded immune exposures were likely present. The donor tested CMV seronegative, placing the donor among the 300 to 450 seronegative members of the cohort. Each donor provided a peripheral blood sample, and peripheral blood mononuclear cells were used for TCR beta sequencing. Genomic DNA extraction from the blood cell samples was performed with the Qiagen DNeasy Blood Extraction Kit. Points the paper makes about the study in general: In an earlier analysis of 587 of the donors, most TCR beta V segments appeared in productive rearrangements about 87% or about 30% of the time, broadly matching IMGT annotations. Sequencing depth was assumed to be roughly uniform across donors in the presence/absence analyses, though that assumption may not hold. In this cohort, only TCR beta chains were sequenced, and detectable features were limited by the absence of alpha or paired-chain data. In a later genetic analysis, fewer N-insertions in productive TCRs were reported among donors in an Asian-associated ancestry cluster than the approximately 670-donor mean. Strong co-occurrence of HLA alleles, especially DR and DQ, made assigning TCR associations to individual alleles difficult. According to a later analysis, most CMV-associated TCR beta chains appeared to be HLA-restricted, and the HLA associations seemed to be driven largely by CMV exposure. A cluster of highly shared sequence variants was judged likely to represent a technical artifact of the sequencing pipeline. A few of the identified cytomegalovirus-associated TCR beta chains were confirmed in vitro to be specific for cytomegalovirus antigens. A later analysis found that HLA-associated TCR beta chains were more clonally expanded and had lower generation probabilities than equally common non-associated chains. A further reported finding was that TCR beta sequences accurately predicted the HLA-A and HLA-B alleles for most subjects in the first cohort. Linkage disequilibrium might explain the correlated functional status among segregating V segments, but an unknown experimental factor could not be ruled out. Some IMGT-functional V segments, including TRBV6-2 and TRBV6-3, could not be distinguished by the 87-base-pair reads and were therefore excluded. Across donors, most TCR sequences were observed very rarely, whereas some public TCRs were present in many individuals. In a later analysis, around 17,000 TCR beta sequences were associated with specific HLA alleles at a false discovery rate of 0.05. Cytomegalovirus status was reported to be diagnosed by the classifier with high specificity and sensitivity in both the original and validation cohorts. In a later analysis, several top co-occurrence clusters were reported to appear linked to parvovirus B19, influenza, CMV and Epstein-Barr virus. Fewer than 20 rarely observed V segments, including chromosome 9 orphons, were excluded from the earlier analysis of approximately 500 of the donors because counts were too low. HLA typing was unavailable for some donors at each locus, so association tests used only the typed subset. The only immune exposure information available for the cohort was CMV serostatus. The study gave a list of around 170 TCR beta chains associated with cytomegalovirus. In a later analysis, the rate of TCR association differed among HLA loci, with DRB1 alleles having the most associated TCRs and HLA-C alleles having the fewest. The authors suggested that the approach could potentially be extended to other disease states and immunological phenotypes. An association between a missense DCLRE1C variant and V-gene and J-gene trimming of TCR beta chains was found in a later genetic analysis and replicated in an independent cohort.

As concerns this clone: This clone's antigen is unknown. No base quality values were provided; no much bigger clone lies one nucleotide off.

The sequence came from a middle-aged man in good health and CMV-seronegative. Sequencing input: PBMCs. The V gene is TRBV6-5 and the J gene is TRBJ2-6; the D gene is perhaps TRBD2, on 5 matching bases. The DNA sequence is TGTGCCAGCAGCCGGGAATTCTCTGGGGCCAACGTCCTGACTTTC. Its protein reads: CASSREFSGANVLTF.